The present entry profiles one T cell receptor (beta chain) with its context. The antigen remains unidentified. TCRdb's copy holds only in-frame clones and misses some; the assay was immunoSEQ multiplex PCR. The data contain 100,000 to 150,000 clones, about nine tenths of them singletons. This record belongs to a study of T cell responses to AZD1222 COVID-19 vaccine. Study results and caveats: CD4 TCRs linked to vaccination spanned spike, dominating at 160-218 and 743-854. Spike-specific TCR breadth rose after two AZD1222 doses, and depth rose as well. White British people made up most donors, females outnumbered males, and clonal diversity was possibly underestimated.

Second-dose schedules of about 4 or about 12 weeks were combined. V shed 2 bases and J 1 base; nucleotides not matched to a gene: 11. From germline, CDR1 is SGHRS and CDR2 YFSETQ. The length of the CDR3 is 17 residues. Sequences were derived from peripheral blood, sampled 28 days after the second AZD1222 dose. This chain uses TRBV5-1 with TRBJ2-5; 7 positions agree with TRBD1. This receptor was taken from an adult who received the AZD1222 COVID-19 vaccine. The DNA of the CDR3 is TGCGCCAGCAGCTTCAAAACAACCGGGACAGCCCAAGAGACCCAGTACTTC. Encoded protein: CASSFKTTGTAQETQYF.